This T cell receptor beta chain appears in the sequencing data of a study of T cell repertoires in cytomegalovirus infection. In the study overall: It was the public TCR beta signatures that indicated both CMV infection and matching HLA type.

TCRdb re-called the reads through MiXCR, storing one row per CDR3 protein. The sample includes approximately 200,000 distinct CDR3 sequences, approximately 22% of them seen just once. General observations from the study: The ex vivo response was dominated by HLA-C-restricted CMV-specific TCR beta clonotypes. Cumulative public TCR beta family frequency identified carriers of CMV plus the relevant HLA.

This clonotype was observed a handful of times. Its antigen remains unknown. The sequence derives from a human donor in good health (CMV status not recorded). Some clones in this sample may be carry-over from other donors' samples. Sequenced: CD8+ T cells from PBMCs.

For the CDR3, the DNA is TGTGCCAGCAGTTTCGACAGGGACATGAACACTGAAGCTTTCTTT. The encoded protein is CASSFDRDMNTEAFF. The V and J genes are TRBV28 and TRBJ1-1; TRBD1 agrees at 7 bases. From germline, CDR1 is MDHEN and CDR2 SYDVKM. The V gene end was trimmed by 3 bases and the J gene end by 0 bases; junction bases not matched to a gene: 4. The CDR3 spans 15 residues.